This record looks at one TCR beta chain sequence and its context. Its matching antigen is unknown. Terminally differentiated effector memory CD45RA+ cells were excluded from the naive CD8 cells, which were CD45RO-negative and positively selected for CCR7. The sample belongs to a study of shared clonotypes between healthy human individuals. The germline CDR1 and CDR2 sequences are SGHRS and YFSETQ. Deletions cut 0 bases from V and 0 bases from J, with 10 bases between. The CDR3 runs 15 residues. Overall study findings and caveats: Genetic and exposure-history diversity was limited by the few donors. Among donors, sharing of clonotypes was expected to be affected by sequencing depth.

Genomic DNA of each subset was evenly split across several immunoSEQ plates. Generated by immunoSEQ multiplex PCR, the TCRdb table keeps only in-frame clones and is missing some. The sample includes roughly 1,800,000 clones, about 95% seen only once; the top ten take 1% to 1.5%. What was sequenced was naive CD8+ T cells sorted from blood. The chain couples TRBV5-1 to TRBJ2-7, with D possibly TRBD1 on 5 matching bases. This TCR derives from a man in his late teens or twenties in good health. The CDR3 here is CASSLEGAFSYEQYF. CDR3 bases: TGCGCCAGCAGCTTGGAAGGGGCTTTCTCCTACGAGCAGTACTTC.